The 8 T cell receptor beta chains below come from one sample, sequenced in a study of human T cells and chemical hapten exposure. TCRdb passed the RACE reads through MiXCR, listing each CDR3 protein once. This table has about 360,000 distinct CDR3 sequences, about 7% appearing once. Sample time point: patch test 1, 2 weeks after DPC sensitization. This sample's treatment: therapeutic diphenylcyclopropenone sensitization with weekly scalp DPC. The source material was whole blood, sampled in connection with sensitization to the hapten diphenylcyclopropenone (DPC). These receptors came from a woman aged 18-35 years with alopecia areata. Some clones in this sample may be carry-over from other donors' samples.

This clonotype has ten or more counts. CDR3 nucleotides: TGTGCCACCATGAATACTAACGACAGGTCTGGGGCCAACGTCCTGACTTTC. Amino acid sequence: CATMNTNDRSGANVLTF. The rearrangement links TRBV2 to TRBJ2-6; perhaps TRBD1 as D (6 bases). Germline V gives CDR1 SNHLY, CDR2 FYNNEI. V was shortened by 10 bases and J by 1 base, with 20 bases between the two germline ends. The length of the CDR3 is 17 residues.

This clonotype was found many times. V is TRBV12-3 or TRBV12-4 and J is TRBJ2-3, with TRBD1 as a possible D gene (7 bases). The CDR3 spans 15 residues. V was cut by 3 bases and J by 1 base, with 11 bases left in between. CDR3 protein: CASSFQGGGTDTQYF. CDR3 sequence (DNA): TGTGCCAGCAGTTTTCAGGGGGGTGGCACAGATACGCAGTATTTT.

The rearrangement joins TRBV6-5 to TRBJ2-7; 12 nucleotides match TRBD2. Germline trimming cut 2 bases from V and 3 bases from J; bases unmatched to any gene: 5. CDR3 length: 16 residues. Germline CDR1 and CDR2: MNHEY and SVGAGI. Here the CDR3 DNA reads TGTGCCAGCAGTTACCACGGGACTAGCGGGTTCTACGAGCAGTACTTC. It translates to CASSYHGTSGFYEQYF.

CDR3 residues: CAISESGQQTNEKLFF. DNA of the CDR3: TGTGCCATCAGTGAGTCAGGACAACAAACTAATGAAAAACTGTTTTTT. The chain combines TRBV10-3 with TRBJ1-4, with a possible D match to TRBD1 (5 bases). The V and J ends lost 0 bases and 1 base respectively, with 9 bases between them. The V gene's germline CDR1 is ENHRY and CDR2 SYGVKD. This CDR3 contains 16 residues.

This clonotype turned up a few times. The chain employs TRBV4-2 and TRBJ1-6, with TRBD1 matching over 7 bases. The CDR3 has 16 amino acids. The germline CDR1 and CDR2 sequences are LGHNA and YNFKEQ. Trimming took 1 base from V and 10 from J; bases not matched to a gene: 10. CDR3 sequence reads: CASSQVGFQGESPLHF. DNA of the CDR3: TGTGCCAGCAGCCAAGTCGGGTTTCAGGGGGAATCACCCCTCCACTTT.

This clonotype was seen repeatedly, ten times or more. The chain recombines TRBV12-3 or TRBV12-4 with TRBJ1-4; D remains unclear. V shed 2 bases and J shed 1 base, with 5 bases lying between them. The CDR3 loop spans 14 amino acids. The CDR3 loop is CASSLRGTNEKLFF. CDR3 nucleotide sequence: TGTGCCAGCAGTTTACGGGGAACTAATGAAAAACTGTTTTTT.

This chain joins TRBV12-5 and TRBJ1-4, with a tentative D call TRBD1 (5 bases). The CDR3 consists of 16 residues. Germline V gives CDR1 LGHNT, CDR2 FRNRAP. V lost 0 bases and J lost 5, with 13 bases in between. The CDR3 spells CASGLVTGRQNEKLFF. The CDR3 DNA sequence: TGTGCTAGTGGTTTGGTCACGGGACGGCAAAATGAAAAACTGTTTTTT.

This clonotype has ten or more counts. This chain connects TRBV29-1 to TRBJ2-7, with a tentative D call TRBD1 (7 bases). V was clipped by 4 bases and J by 6 bases, with 16 bases between them. This CDR3 region has 13 residues. CDR1 and CDR2 (germline): SQVTM, ANQGSEA. DNA for the CDR3: TGCAGCGTTGTGGTCTCAGGGGGGCGCGAGCAGTACTTC. Translation: CSVVVSGGREQYF.